A selection of T cell receptor beta chains follows, all from one sample in a study of blood T cell repertoires in COVID-19. The repertoire was sequenced with immunoSEQ multiplex PCR; TCRdb's copy has only in-frame clones and lacks some. This sample has 25,000 to 30,000 clones, with 90% to 95% found just once. Sequencing input: peripheral blood. Source of these receptors: a human donor with active COVID-19. The donor label of this sample is uncertain. CDR3s include the opening cysteine and the closing phenylalanine or tryptophan. The order of the fields is J gene, V gene, CDR3 protein.

TRBJ2-2 TRBV5-1 CASSPRYGELFF
TRBJ1-2 TRBV5-5 CASSLVTEAGYTF
TRBJ1-4 TRBV5-1 CASSLDGGAATNEKLFF
TRBJ1-1 TRBV30 CAWSPYHGTKRGDTEAFF
TRBJ2-7 TRBV7-2 CASSLAGTGTYEQYF
TRBJ2-7 TRBV28 CASSFSGTVVYEQYF
TRBJ2-7 TRBV24-1 CATSDSRTSGGAQYF
TRBJ1-1 TRBV30 CAWSVSRGEAFF
TRBJ1-2 TRBV5-6 CASSWTGDINYGYTF
TRBJ1-1 TRBV30 CAWSLRGPTEAFF
TRBJ2-2 TRBV21-1 CASSKTGEHRGAVF
TRBJ2-1 TRBV18 CASSPPGLAARGTRHNEQFF
TRBJ2-1 TRBV4-3 CASSQGGGNEQFF
TRBJ2-1 TRBV18 CASSPPSGYYNEQFF
TRBJ2-3 TRBV7-9 CASSLGASGVTDTQYF
TRBJ2-3 TRBV20-1 CSAEQGDTQYF
TRBJ1-2 TRBV5-5 CASSLASRDGYTF
TRBJ2-1 TRBV4-2 CASSQTRTSGVNHEQFF
TRBJ1-1 TRBV21-1 CASSKALSGGGYTEAFF
TRBJ2-7 TRBV28 CASSLARDSSYEQYF
TRBJ1-4 TRBV7-2 CASSFVSGPGEGKLFF
TRBJ1-6 TRBV6-5 CASSYGTAHNSPLHF
TRBJ2-3 TRBV10-3 CAISDSGMGTDTQYF